These 3 T cell receptor beta chains came from one sample sequenced in a study of CD8 T cells in Susac syndrome. Reverse transcription used about 0.45 to 1 ug RNA and random hexamers. Each CDR3 protein gets one entry after TCRdb re-called the immunoSEQ multiplex PCR reads with MiXCR. The sample yields about 130,000 distinct CDR3 sequences, roughly 95% seen once. Sequences were obtained from CD4+ T cells from PBMCs. These receptors came from a human donor in good health.

This chain uses TRBV29-1 with TRBJ1-1; D is perhaps TRBD1 (5 bases). In germline, CDR1 is SQVTM, CDR2 ANQGSEA. The CDR3 runs 11 residues. CDR3: CSGRENTEAFF. CDR3 bases: TGCTCGGGGCGGGAGAACACTGAAGCTTTCTTT.

This clonotype was observed a single time. V and J are TRBV9 and TRBJ2-5; 9 nucleotides line up with TRBD1. Germline V gene lookup returns CDR1 SGDLS and CDR2 YYNGEE. The CDR3 has 17 residues. The V and J ends lost 3 bases and 3 bases, in that order; junction bases with no gene match: 12. Here the CDR3 reads CASSASNRDRDKETQYF. In DNA, the CDR3 is TGTGCCAGCAGCGCTAGTAACCGGGACAGGGATAAAGAGACCCAGTACTTC.

The V and J genes are TRBV12-3 or TRBV12-4 and TRBJ2-5; D tentatively reads TRBD1 or TRBD2 (6 bases each). V shed 2 bases and J shed 6 bases, with 13 bases lying between them. The CDR3 loop spans 14 amino acids. The CDR3 loop reads CASSLRQGRKTQYF. In DNA, the CDR3 is TGTGCCAGCAGTTTACGGCAGGGGAGGAAGACCCAGTACTTC.